There are many counts of the clone carrying this TCR beta chain. This sample is drawn from a study of human T cells and chemical hapten exposure. Study-wide background: Across its approximately 23 weeks, the study gave patients weekly diphenylcyclopropenone doses to the scalp.

This sample's time point: patch test 2, 6 weeks after DPC sensitization. The treatment is: therapeutic diphenylcyclopropenone sensitization with weekly scalp DPC. The library labeled individual cDNA molecules by adding unique molecular identifiers to them. Via MiXCR, TCRdb re-called the RACE reads, giving one row per CDR3 protein. Of 140,000 or so distinct CDR3 sequences listed, 12% were seen once; the top ten hold around 1.4%. The CDR3 extends over 13 amino acids. Per the germline V gene, CDR1 is KGHSH and CDR2 is LQKENI. The V end was cut by 4 bases, the J end by 4 bases, with 8 bases between. This sequence joins TRBV18 and TRBJ2-1, with D possibly being TRBD1 or TRBD2 (5 bases each). Sample: whole blood, taken in connection with sensitization to the hapten diphenylcyclopropenone (DPC). The TCR sequence derives from a woman between 45 and 60 years old with alopecia areata. Some clones in this sample may be carry-over from other donors' samples. The CDR3: CASSRDGYNEQFF. The CDR3, as DNA: TGTGCCAGCTCACGGGACGGTTACAATGAGCAGTTCTTC.